This T cell receptor beta chain was found in a study of shared clonotypes between healthy human individuals. At the level of the study: Ranging from 18 to 49 in age, donors were a couple of women and three men.

This clone was seen only once. TCRdb keeps only in-frame clones here, not all; method: immunoSEQ multiplex PCR. Counted here are roughly 1 million clones, 65% to 75% occurring once; the ten biggest clones make up over 1.3%. The CDR3 loop spans 17 amino acids. The ends lost 3 bases at V and 0 bases at J; junction bases unmatched: 7. Germline V gene data show CDR1 as KGHSH and CDR2 as LQKENI. This TCR was sampled from a man between 18 and 29 years old in good health. The rearrangement joins TRBV18 to TRBJ1-5; the match to TRBD1 covers 8 bases. The sample taken for sequencing was memory CD4+ T cells sorted from blood. Noted subset: CD45RA-negative fraction. CDR3 region: CASSPNWTGRSNQPQHF. The CDR3 DNA sequence: TGTGCCAGCTCACCTAATTGGACAGGGCGTAGCAATCAGCCCCAGCATTTT.